This T cell receptor beta chain came from a study of T-cell memory formation after mild COVID-19. Study-wide results and caveats: There were some responding clones in pre-infection memory, which suggested that cross-reactive memory had joined. CD4+ contracting clones lay mainly in CM and EM, CD8+ ones in EMRA. Clones that shrank (day 15 to 85) were balanced CD4/CD8, whereas later expanders leaned CD4+.

TCRdb reprocessed the 5' RACE reads via MiXCR and lists one record per CDR3 protein. The sample includes 400,000 or so distinct CDR3 sequences, approximately 20% of them seen just once. The V gene lost 4 bases and the J gene lost 3 bases, with 12 bases spanning the gap. CDR1 GTSNPN and CDR2 SVGIG come from the germline V gene (reference sequence). The CDR3 covers 14 residues. In regard to this clonotype: What it binds is unknown.

The TCR comes from an adult woman who had mild COVID-19 (a few samples of this study predate the infection). Cell type and time point are not known. The chain couples TRBV30 to TRBJ2-2; possibly TRBD2 for D (5 bases). Sequenced: PBMCs or a T cell subset sorted from them (not recorded which). The CDR3 spells CAWKTGVHTGELFF. The DNA for the CDR3 is TGTGCCTGGAAGACCGGGGTACACACCGGGGAGCTGTTTTTT.